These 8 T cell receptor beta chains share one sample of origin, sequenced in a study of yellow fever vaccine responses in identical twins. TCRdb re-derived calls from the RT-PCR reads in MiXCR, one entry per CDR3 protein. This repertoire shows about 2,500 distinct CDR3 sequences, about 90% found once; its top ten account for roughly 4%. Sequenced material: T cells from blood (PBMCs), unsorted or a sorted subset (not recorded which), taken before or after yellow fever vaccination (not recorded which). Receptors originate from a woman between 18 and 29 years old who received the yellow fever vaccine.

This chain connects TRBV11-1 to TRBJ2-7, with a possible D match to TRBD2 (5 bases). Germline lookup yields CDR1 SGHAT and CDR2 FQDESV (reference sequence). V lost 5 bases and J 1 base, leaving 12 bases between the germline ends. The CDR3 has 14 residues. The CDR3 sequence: CASSLLGSSYEQYF. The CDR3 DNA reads TGTGCCAGCAGCCTCCTGGGGAGTTCCTACGAGCAGTACTTC.

This chain's CDR3 is CASSLGRQADTQYF. The CDR3 bases are TGTGCCAGCAGCTTAGGTCGACAGGCAGATACGCAGTATTTT. The J gene is TRBJ2-3, the V gene TRBV7-6; weak D call: TRBD1 (6 bases). CDR1 SGHVS and CDR2 FNYEAQ come from the germline V gene. V was trimmed by 1 base and J by 4 bases, leaving 9 bases between them. CDR3 length: 14 amino acids. Full variable domain (rest looked up from reference TRBV7-6 and TRBJ2-3): GAGVSQSPRYKVTKRGQDVALRCDPISGHVSLYWYRQALGQGPEFLTYFNYEAQQDKSGLPNDRFSAERPEGSISTLTIQRTEQRDSAMYRCASSLGRQADTQYFGPGTRLTVL.

The CDR3 loop is CASSPRGGAISEQYF. The CDR3 DNA follows: TGTGCCAGCAGCCCTAGAGGGGGCGCGATTTCCGAGCAGTACTTC. The genes are TRBV13 and TRBJ2-7; TRBD1 matches 7 bases. V shed 5 bases and J 6 bases; nucleotides not matched to a gene: 13. The germline gives CDR1 PRHDT, CDR2 FYEKMQ (reference sequence). CDR3 length: 15 residues.

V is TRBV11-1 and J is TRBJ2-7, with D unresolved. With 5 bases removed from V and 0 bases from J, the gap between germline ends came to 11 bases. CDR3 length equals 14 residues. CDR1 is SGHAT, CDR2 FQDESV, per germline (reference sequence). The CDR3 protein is CASSLGRISYEQYF. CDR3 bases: TGTGCCAGCAGCCTAGGACGGATCTCCTACGAGCAGTACTTC.

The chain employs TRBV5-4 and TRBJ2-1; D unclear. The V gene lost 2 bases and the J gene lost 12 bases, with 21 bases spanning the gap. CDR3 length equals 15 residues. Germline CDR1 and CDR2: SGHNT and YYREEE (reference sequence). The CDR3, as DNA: TGTGCCAGCAGCTTAGATTCGGGTTCGAAAAAGGGGCAGTTCTTC. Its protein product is CASSLDSGSKKGQFF.

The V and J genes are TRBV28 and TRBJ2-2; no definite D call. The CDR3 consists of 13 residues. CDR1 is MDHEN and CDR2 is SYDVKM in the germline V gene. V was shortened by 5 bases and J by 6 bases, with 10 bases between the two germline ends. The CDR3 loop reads CASSIRLPGELFF. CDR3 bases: TGTGCCAGCAGTATCCGACTCCCCGGGGAGCTGTTTTTT.

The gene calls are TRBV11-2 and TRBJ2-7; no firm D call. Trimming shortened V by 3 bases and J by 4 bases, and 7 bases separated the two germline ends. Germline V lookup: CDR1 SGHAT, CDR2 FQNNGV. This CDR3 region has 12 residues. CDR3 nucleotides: TGTGCCAGCAGCTTTGAAGGGTACGAGCAGTACTTC. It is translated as CASSFEGYEQYF.

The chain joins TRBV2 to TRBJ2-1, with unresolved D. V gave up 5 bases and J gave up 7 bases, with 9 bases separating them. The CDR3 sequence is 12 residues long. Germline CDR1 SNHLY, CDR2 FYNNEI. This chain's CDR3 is CASSLPYNEQFF. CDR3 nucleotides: TGTGCCAGCAGTCTCCCGTATAATGAGCAGTTCTTC. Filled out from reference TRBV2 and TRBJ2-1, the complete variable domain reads EPEVTQTPSHQVTQMGQEVILRCVPISNHLYFYWYRQILGQKVEFLVSFYNNEISEKSEIFDDQFSVERPDGSNFTLKIRSTKLEDSAMYFCASSLPYNEQFFGPGTRLTVL.